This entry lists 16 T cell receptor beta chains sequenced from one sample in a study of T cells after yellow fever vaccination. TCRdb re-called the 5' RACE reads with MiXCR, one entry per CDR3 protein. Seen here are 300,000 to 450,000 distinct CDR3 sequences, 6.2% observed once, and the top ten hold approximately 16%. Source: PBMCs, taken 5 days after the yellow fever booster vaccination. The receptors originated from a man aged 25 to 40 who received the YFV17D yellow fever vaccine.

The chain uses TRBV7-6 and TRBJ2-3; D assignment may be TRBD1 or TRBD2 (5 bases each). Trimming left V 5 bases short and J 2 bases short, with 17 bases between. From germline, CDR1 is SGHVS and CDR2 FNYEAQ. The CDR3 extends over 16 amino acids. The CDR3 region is CASSTTGTPSTDTQYF. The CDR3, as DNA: TGTGCCAGCAGCACCACCGGGACCCCATCCACAGATACGCAGTATTTT. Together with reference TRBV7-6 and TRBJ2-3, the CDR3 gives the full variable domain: GAGVSQSPRYKVTKRGQDVALRCDPISGHVSLYWYRQALGQGPEFLTYFNYEAQQDKSGLPNDRFSAERPEGSISTLTIQRTEQRDSAMYRCASSTTGTPSTDTQYFGPGTRLTVL.

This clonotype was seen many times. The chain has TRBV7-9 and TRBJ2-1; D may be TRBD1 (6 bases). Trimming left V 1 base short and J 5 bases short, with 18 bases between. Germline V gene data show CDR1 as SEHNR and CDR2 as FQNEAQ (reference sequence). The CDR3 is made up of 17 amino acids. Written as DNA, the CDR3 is TGTGCCAGCAGCTTAGAGGTGGGGGCAGGAGGAAACAATGAGCAGTTCTTC. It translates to CASSLEVGAGGNNEQFF.

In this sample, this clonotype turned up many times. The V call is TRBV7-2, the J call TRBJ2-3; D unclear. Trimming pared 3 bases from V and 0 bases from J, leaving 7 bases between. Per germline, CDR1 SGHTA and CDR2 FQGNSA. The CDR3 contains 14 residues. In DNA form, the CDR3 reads TGTGCCAGCAGCTTGGCTCTCAGCACAGATACGCAGTATTTT. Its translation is CASSLALSTDTQYF.

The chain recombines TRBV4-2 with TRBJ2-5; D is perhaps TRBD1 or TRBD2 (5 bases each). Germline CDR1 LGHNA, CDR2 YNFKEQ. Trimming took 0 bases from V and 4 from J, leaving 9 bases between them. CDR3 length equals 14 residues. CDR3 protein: CASSQEGPGETQYF. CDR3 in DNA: TGTGCCAGCAGCCAAGAGGGACCGGGAGAGACCCAGTACTTC.

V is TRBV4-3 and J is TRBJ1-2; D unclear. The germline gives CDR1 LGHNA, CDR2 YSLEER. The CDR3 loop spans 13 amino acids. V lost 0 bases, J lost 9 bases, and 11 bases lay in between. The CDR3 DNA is TGCGCCAGCAGCCAAGATACTGGCCAGAGCTACACCTTC. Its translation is CASSQDTGQSYTF.

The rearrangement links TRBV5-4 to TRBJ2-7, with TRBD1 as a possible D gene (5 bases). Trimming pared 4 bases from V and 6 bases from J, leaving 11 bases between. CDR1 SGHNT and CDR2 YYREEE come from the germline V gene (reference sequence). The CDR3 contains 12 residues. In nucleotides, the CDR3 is TGTGCCAGCAGCGCCGACAGTCGCGAGCAGTACTTC. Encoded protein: CASSADSREQYF. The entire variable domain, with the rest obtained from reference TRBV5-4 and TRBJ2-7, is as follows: ETGVTQSPTHLIKTRGQQVTLRCSSQSGHNTVSWYQQALGQGPQFIFQYYREEENGRGNFPPRFSGLQFPNYSSELNVNALELDDSALYLCASSADSREQYFGPGTRLTVT.

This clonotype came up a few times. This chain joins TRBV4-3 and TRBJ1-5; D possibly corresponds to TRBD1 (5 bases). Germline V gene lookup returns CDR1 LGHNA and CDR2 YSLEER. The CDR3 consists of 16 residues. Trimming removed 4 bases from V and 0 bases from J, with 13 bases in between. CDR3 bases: TGCGCCAGCAGCCCGGGGACCGACTATAGCAATCAGCCCCAGCATTTT. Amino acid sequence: CASSPGTDYSNQPQHF.

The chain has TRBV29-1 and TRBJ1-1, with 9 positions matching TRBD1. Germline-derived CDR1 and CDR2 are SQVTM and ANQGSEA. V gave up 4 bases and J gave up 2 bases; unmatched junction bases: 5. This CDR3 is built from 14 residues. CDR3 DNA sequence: TGCAGCGTTGCACCGACAGGGGGAAACACTGAAGCTTTCTTT. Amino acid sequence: CSVAPTGGNTEAFF.

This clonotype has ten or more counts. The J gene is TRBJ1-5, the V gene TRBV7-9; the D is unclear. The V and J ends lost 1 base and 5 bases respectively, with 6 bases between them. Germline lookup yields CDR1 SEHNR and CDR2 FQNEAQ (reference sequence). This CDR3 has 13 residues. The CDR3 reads CASSLGPDQPQHF. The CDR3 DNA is TGTGCCAGCAGCTTAGGACCAGATCAGCCCCAGCATTTT.

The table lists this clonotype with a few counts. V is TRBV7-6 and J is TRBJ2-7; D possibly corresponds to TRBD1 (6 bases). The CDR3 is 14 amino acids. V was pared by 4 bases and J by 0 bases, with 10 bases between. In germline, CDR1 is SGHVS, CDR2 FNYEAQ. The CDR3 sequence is CASSSGTSSYEQYF. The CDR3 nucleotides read TGTGCCAGCAGCTCCGGGACAAGCTCCTACGAGCAGTACTTC.

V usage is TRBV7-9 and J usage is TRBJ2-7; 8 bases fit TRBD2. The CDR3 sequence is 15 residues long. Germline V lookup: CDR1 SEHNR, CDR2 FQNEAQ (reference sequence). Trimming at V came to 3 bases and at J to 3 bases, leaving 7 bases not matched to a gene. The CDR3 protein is CASSFAGGSGYEQYF. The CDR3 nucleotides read TGTGCCAGCAGCTTCGCGGGAGGTTCAGGCTACGAGCAGTACTTC.

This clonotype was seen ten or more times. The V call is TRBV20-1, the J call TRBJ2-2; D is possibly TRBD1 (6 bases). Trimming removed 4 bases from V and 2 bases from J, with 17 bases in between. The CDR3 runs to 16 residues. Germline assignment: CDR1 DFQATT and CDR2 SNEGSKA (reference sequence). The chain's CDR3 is CSAMTPPGHNTGELFF. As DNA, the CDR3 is TGCAGTGCTATGACCCCCCCGGGACATAACACCGGGGAGCTGTTTTTT.

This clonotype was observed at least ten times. CDR3 sequence: CASSLQETADGKLFF. CDR3 DNA: TGTGCCAGCAGCTTACAGGAGACAGCCGATGGAAAACTGTTTTTT. The chain uses TRBV7-2 and TRBJ1-4; a weak D match, TRBD1 (5 bases). Trimming pared 2 bases from V and 10 bases from J, leaving 17 bases between. The CDR3 has 15 residues. Per the germline V gene, CDR1 is SGHTA and CDR2 is FQGNSA. The full variable domain, completed using reference TRBV7-2 and TRBJ1-4, is GAGVSQSPSNKVTEKGKDVELRCDPISGHTALYWYRQSLGQGLEFLIYFQGNSAPDKSGLPSDRFSAERTGGSVSTLTIQRTQQEDSAVYLCASSLQETADGKLFFGSGTQLSVL.

This CDR3 reads CSARGIERELSYEQYF. The CDR3 DNA is TGCAGTGCTAGGGGGATAGAGCGGGAGTTATCCTACGAGCAGTACTTC. J is TRBJ2-7 and V is TRBV20-1; 8 nucleotides agree with TRBD2. J gave up 1 base and V 3 bases, and 11 bases lay outside the gene matches. This CDR3 comprises 16 residues. Germline V gives CDR1 DFQATT, CDR2 SNEGSKA (reference sequence).

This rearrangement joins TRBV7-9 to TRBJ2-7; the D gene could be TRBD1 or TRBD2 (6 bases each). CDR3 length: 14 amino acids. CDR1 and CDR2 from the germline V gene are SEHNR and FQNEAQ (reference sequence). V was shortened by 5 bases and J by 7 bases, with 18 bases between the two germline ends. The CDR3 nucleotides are TGTGCCAGCAGCCATGGTGGGGGCGCGGGAGAGCAGTACTTC. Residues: CASSHGGGAGEQYF.

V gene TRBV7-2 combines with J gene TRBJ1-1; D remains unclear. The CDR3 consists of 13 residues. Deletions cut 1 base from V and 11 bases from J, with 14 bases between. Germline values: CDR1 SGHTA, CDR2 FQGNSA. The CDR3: CASSLGQAWGAFF. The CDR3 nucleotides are TGTGCCAGCAGCTTAGGTCAGGCCTGGGGTGCTTTCTTT.